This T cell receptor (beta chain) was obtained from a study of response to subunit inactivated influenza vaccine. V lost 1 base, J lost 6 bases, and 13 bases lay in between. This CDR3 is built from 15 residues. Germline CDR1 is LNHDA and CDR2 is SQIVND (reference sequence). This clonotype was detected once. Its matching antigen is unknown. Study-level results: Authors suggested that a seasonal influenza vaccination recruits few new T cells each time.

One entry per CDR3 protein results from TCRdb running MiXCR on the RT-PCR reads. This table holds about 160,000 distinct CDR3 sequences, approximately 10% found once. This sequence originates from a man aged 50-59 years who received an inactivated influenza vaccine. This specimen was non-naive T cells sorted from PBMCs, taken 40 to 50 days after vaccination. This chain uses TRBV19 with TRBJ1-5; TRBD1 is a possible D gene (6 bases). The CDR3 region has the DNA TGTGCCAGTAGTATAGGAGGTCAGGGGTTTCAGCCCCAGCATTTT. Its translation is CASSIGGQGFQPQHF.